Each of the 21 T cell receptor beta chains below was sequenced from the same sample in a study of T cells in Graves' hyperthyroidism and ophthalmopathy. The source material, RNA transcripts, was used to amplify TCR beta CDR3 regions. During a first-round RT-PCR of the TCR CDR3, the HTBI primer set was used. TCRdb used MiXCR to reprocess the multiplex PCR reads, holding one entry per CDR3 protein. The data show about 600,000 distinct CDR3 sequences, more than 15% seen once. The sequenced sample consisted of blood. Receptors were obtained from a middle-aged woman with Graves' ophthalmopathy.

The rearrangement links TRBV19 to TRBJ2-7; D is unresolved. The length of the CDR3 is 15 residues. V shed 1 base and J shed 2 bases, with 12 bases lying between them. Looked up from germline, CDR1 is LNHDA and CDR2 is SQIVND (reference sequence). DNA for the CDR3: TGTGCCAGTAGTATAGGCGGCGGCCTCACCTACGAGCAGTACTTC. Its protein is CASSIGGGLTYEQYF. The whole variable domain, remainder taken from reference TRBV19 and TRBJ2-7, is DGGITQSPKYLFRKEGQNVTLSCEQNLNHDAMYWYRQDPGQGLRLIYYSQIVNDFQKGDIAEGYSVSREKKESFPLTVTSAQKNPTAFYLCASSIGGGLTYEQYFGPGTRLTVT.

This clonotype was found many times. The chain joins TRBV7-3 to TRBJ2-1; the D gene is possibly TRBD1 (5 bases). CDR1 and CDR2 (germline): SGHTA, FQGTGA. The ends were cut back, 1 base at V and 4 bases at J, with 14 bases in the middle. This CDR3 has 16 residues. The CDR3: CASSLSATKGYNEQFF. The CDR3 nucleotides read TGTGCCAGCAGCTTAAGCGCCACCAAGGGGTACAATGAGCAGTTCTTC.

This clonotype was counted at least ten times. The chain uses TRBV10-2 and TRBJ1-5, with D perhaps TRBD1 (5 bases). Trimming cost V 1 base and J 7 bases, with 11 bases left between them. CDR1 and CDR2 (germline): WSHSY, SAAADI. This CDR3 spans 14 amino acids. The CDR3 DNA reads as TGCGCCAGCAGTGAGTTGGGGGTAGGGCAGCCCCAGCATTTT. This translates into CASSELGVGQPQHF.

This chain uses TRBV9 with TRBJ1-6; no firm D call. The CDR3 has 15 amino acids. Germline lookup yields CDR1 SGDLS and CDR2 YYNGEE. V lost 0 bases, J lost 9 bases, and 13 bases lay in between. This CDR3 is CASSVAGRESSPLHF. The CDR3 nucleotides read TGTGCCAGCAGCGTAGCTGGGAGGGAAAGTTCACCCCTCCACTTT.

V usage is TRBV3-1 and J usage is TRBJ2-7, with D perhaps being TRBD1 or TRBD2 (6 bases each). Germline lookup yields CDR1 LGHDT and CDR2 YNNKEL (reference sequence). This CDR3 has 15 residues. The ends were cut back, 4 bases at V and 2 bases at J, with 15 bases in the middle. The CDR3 loop is CASSRRDTHPYEQYF. The CDR3 region has the DNA TGTGCCAGCAGCCGGAGGGACACTCACCCCTACGAGCAGTACTTC.

This chain joins TRBV20-1 and TRBJ1-5; 8 nucleotides match TRBD1. The CDR3 contains 14 residues. CDR1 DFQATT and CDR2 SNEGSKA come from the germline V gene (reference sequence). Trimming took 2 bases from V and 6 from J; bases not matched to a gene: 6. The chain's CDR3 is CSARSQGAGQPQHF. CDR3 in DNA: TGCAGTGCTAGATCTCAGGGGGCCGGTCAGCCCCAGCATTTT.

This CDR3 reads CASSLIGTGNEKLFF. DNA for the CDR3: TGTGCCAGCAGCTTAATAGGGACAGGGAATGAAAAACTGTTTTTT. The rearrangement joins TRBV7-3 to TRBJ1-4, with 9 nucleotides matching TRBD1. CDR3 length: 15 amino acids. Unmatched junction bases numbered 2, after V lost 1 base and J lost 5 bases. In germline, CDR1 is SGHTA, CDR2 FQGTGA.

This clonotype was seen only a few times. This chain joins TRBV7-6 and TRBJ2-2; perhaps TRBD2 as D (5 bases). This CDR3 spans 16 amino acids. Trimming shortened V by 6 bases and J by 2 bases, and 16 bases separated the two germline ends. Germline V gives CDR1 SGHVS, CDR2 FNYEAQ. The CDR3 loop is CASRDLTGPNTGELFF. Here the CDR3 DNA reads TGTGCCAGCAGGGACTTGACGGGTCCAAACACCGGGGAGCTGTTTTTT.

Only a few counts were recorded for this clonotype. This chain links TRBV29-1 with TRBJ1-1; possible D gene TRBD1, 5 bases. The germline V gene has CDR1 SQVTM and CDR2 ANQGSEA. Deletions cut 6 bases from V and 4 bases from J, with 15 bases between. The CDR3 covers 13 residues. The CDR3 DNA reads as TGCAGCGTCGCCCCCCTTAGGGGCACTGAAGCTTTCTTT. Its translation is CSVAPLRGTEAFF. Combining the CDR3 with reference TRBV29-1 and TRBJ1-1 gives the whole variable domain SAVISQKPSRDICQRGTSLTIQCQVDSQVTMMFWYRQQPGQSLTLIATANQGSEATYESGFVIDKFPISRPNLTFSTLTVSNMSPEDSSIYLCSVAPLRGTEAFFGQGTRLTVV.

The rearrangement joins TRBV27 to TRBJ2-1; weak D call: TRBD1 (6 bases). V lost 7 bases and J lost 2, with 12 bases in between. The CDR3 extends over 14 amino acids. The germline CDR1 and CDR2 sequences are MNHEY and SMNVEV (reference sequence). The CDR3 DNA reads TGTGCCAGCACCCGCCGGGACACCTACAATGAGCAGTTCTTC. As protein: CASTRRDTYNEQFF.

This clonotype was detected ten times or more. The V and J genes are TRBV7-3 and TRBJ2-3, with TRBD1 matching over 7 bases. Germline V lookup: CDR1 SGHTA, CDR2 FQGTGA. Losses at the gene ends were 6 bases for V and 2 bases for J; bases not matched to a gene: 2. This CDR3 has 13 residues. This chain's CDR3 is CASRGQVTDTQYF. The DNA for the CDR3 is TGTGCCAGCAGAGGACAGGTCACAGATACGCAGTATTTT.

This clonotype was counted ten times or more. V and J are TRBV11-2 and TRBJ1-4; D is uncertain. This CDR3 is 16 amino acids long. V was trimmed by 2 bases and J by 0 bases, leaving 10 bases between them. Germline V gene data show CDR1 as SGHAT and CDR2 as FQNNGV. CDR3 in amino acids: CASSLIGSATNEKLFF. CDR3 bases: TGTGCCAGCAGCTTAATAGGCAGTGCAACTAATGAAAAACTGTTTTTT.

V usage is TRBV19 and J usage is TRBJ2-2; D is possibly TRBD1 (5 bases). V lost 1 base, J lost 1 base, and 10 bases lay in between. Per germline, CDR1 LNHDA and CDR2 SQIVND (reference sequence). The CDR3 consists of 16 residues. The CDR3 coding sequence is TGTGCCAGTAGTATAGCAGGACACTGGAACACCGGGGAGCTGTTTTTT. The encoded protein is CASSIAGHWNTGELFF.

This clonotype was recorded at least ten times. This rearrangement joins TRBV20-1 to TRBJ2-1, with D tentatively TRBD1 or TRBD2 (6 bases each). The V end was cut by 5 bases, the J end by 4 bases, with 15 bases between. CDR1 DFQATT and CDR2 SNEGSKA come from the germline V gene (reference sequence). CDR3 length equals 14 residues. The CDR3: CSAEGGLKYNEQFF. CDR3 nucleotides: TGCAGTGCTGAGGGGGGACTGAAGTACAATGAGCAGTTCTTC.

V gene TRBV9 combines with J gene TRBJ1-1; TRBD1 matches 7 bases. The CDR3 runs to 13 residues. Germline CDR1 reads SGDLS; CDR2 reads YYNGEE. V was pared by 0 bases and J by 11 bases, with 7 bases of the junction left unmatched. This CDR3 reads CASSVGSGGEAFF. CDR3 nucleotide sequence: TGTGCCAGCAGCGTAGGTTCAGGGGGTGAGGCTTTCTTT.

There are a few counts of this clonotype. The gene calls are TRBV2 and TRBJ1-3, with a weak D call TRBD1 (6 bases). Trimming removed 6 bases from V and 0 bases from J, with 12 bases in between. The CDR3 is 15 residues long. Germline V gene lookup returns CDR1 SNHLY and CDR2 FYNNEI. Here the CDR3 reads CASSADSSSGNTIYF. DNA for the CDR3: TGTGCCAGCAGCGCGGACAGCTCCTCTGGAAACACCATATATTTT.

This clonotype was recorded many times. The chain combines TRBV2 with TRBJ2-1; D remains unclear. The germline CDR1 and CDR2 sequences are SNHLY and FYNNEI. CDR3 length: 11 amino acids. Trimming cost V 2 bases and J 7 bases, with 3 bases left between them. This CDR3 reads CASSERNEQFF. The DNA of the CDR3 is TGTGCCAGCAGTGAAAGAAATGAGCAGTTCTTC.

This clonotype was found many times. The genes are TRBV28 and TRBJ2-4; D uncertain. The V end was cut by 5 bases, the J end by 5 bases, with 7 bases between. CDR3 size: 12 residues. Germline loops: CDR1 MDHEN, CDR2 SYDVKM. The CDR3 region has the DNA TGTGCCAGCAGTCCCAGAGAAAACATTCAGTACTTC. This translates into CASSPRENIQYF. Supplemented by reference TRBV28 and TRBJ2-4, the full variable domain reads DVKVTQSSRYLVKRTGEKVFLECVQDMDHENMFWYRQDPGLGLRLIYFSYDVKMKEKGDIPEGYSVSREKKERFSLILESASTNQTSMYLCASSPRENIQYFGAGTRLSVL.

Here the CDR3 DNA reads TGTGCCACCAGCGTCGGGGGCTGGCAGCCCCAGCATTTT. Encoded protein: CATSVGGWQPQHF. The chain uses TRBV24-1 and TRBJ1-5; maybe TRBD1 (6 bases). The CDR3 is 13 residues long. Looked up from germline, CDR1 is KGHDR and CDR2 is SFDVKD. Deletions cut 7 bases from V and 7 bases from J, with 13 bases between.

This clonotype showed up just a few times. V gene TRBV10-3 combines with J gene TRBJ2-2, with D hard to call. Trimming pared 8 bases from V and 5 bases from J, leaving 9 bases between. Germline CDR1 reads ENHRY; CDR2 reads SYGVKD. The length of the CDR3 is 12 residues. The CDR3, as DNA: TGTGCCATCGGCAGTAGAACCGGGGAGCTGTTTTTT. Translation: CAIGSRTGELFF.

In its sample, this clonotype was seen many times. This chain joins TRBV2 and TRBJ2-5; 14 positions agree with TRBD2. Germline values: CDR1 SNHLY, CDR2 FYNNEI. This CDR3 contains 16 residues. Trimming removed 6 bases from V and 7 bases from J; junction bases left unmatched: 10. The CDR3 reads CASRYPGLAGVSTQYF. The CDR3 DNA reads as TGTGCCAGCAGATATCCGGGACTAGCGGGAGTTTCGACCCAGTACTTC.